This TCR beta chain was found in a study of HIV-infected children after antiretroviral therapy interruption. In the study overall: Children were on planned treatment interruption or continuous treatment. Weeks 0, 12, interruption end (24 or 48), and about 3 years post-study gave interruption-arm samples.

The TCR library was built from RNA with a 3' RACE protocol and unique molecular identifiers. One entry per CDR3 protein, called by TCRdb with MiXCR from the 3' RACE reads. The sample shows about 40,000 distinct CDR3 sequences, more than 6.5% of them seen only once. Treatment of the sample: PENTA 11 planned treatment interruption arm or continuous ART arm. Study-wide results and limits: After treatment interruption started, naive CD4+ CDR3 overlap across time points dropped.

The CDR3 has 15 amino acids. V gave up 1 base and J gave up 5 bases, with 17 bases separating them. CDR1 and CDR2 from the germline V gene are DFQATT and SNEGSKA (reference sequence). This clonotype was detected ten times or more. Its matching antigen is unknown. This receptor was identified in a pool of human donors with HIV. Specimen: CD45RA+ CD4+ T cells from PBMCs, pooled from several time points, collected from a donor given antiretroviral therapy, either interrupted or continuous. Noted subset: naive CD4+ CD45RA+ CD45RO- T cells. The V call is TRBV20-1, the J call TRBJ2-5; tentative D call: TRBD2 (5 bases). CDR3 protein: CSARAVGMAQETQYF. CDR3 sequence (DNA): TGCAGTGCTAGAGCGGTCGGGATGGCTCAGGAGACCCAGTACTTC.